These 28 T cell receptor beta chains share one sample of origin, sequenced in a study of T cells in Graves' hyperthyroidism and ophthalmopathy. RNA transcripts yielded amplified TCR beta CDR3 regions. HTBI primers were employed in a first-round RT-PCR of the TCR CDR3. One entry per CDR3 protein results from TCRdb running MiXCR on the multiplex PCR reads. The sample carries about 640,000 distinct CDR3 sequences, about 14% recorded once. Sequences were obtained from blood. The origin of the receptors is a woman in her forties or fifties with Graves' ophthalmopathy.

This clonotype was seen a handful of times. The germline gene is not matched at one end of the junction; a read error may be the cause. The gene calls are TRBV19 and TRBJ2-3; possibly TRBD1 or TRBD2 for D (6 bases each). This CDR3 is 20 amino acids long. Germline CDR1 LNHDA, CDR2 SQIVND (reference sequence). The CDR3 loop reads CASSIRATGLSGETTDTRYF. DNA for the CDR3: TGTGCCAGTAGTATACGTGCTACAGGGCTTTCGGGAGAGACCACAGATACGCGGTATTTT.

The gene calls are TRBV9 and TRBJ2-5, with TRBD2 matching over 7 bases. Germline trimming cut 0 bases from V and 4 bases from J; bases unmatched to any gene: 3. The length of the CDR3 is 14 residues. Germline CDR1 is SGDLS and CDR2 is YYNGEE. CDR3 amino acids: CASSVGGGAETQYF. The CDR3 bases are TGTGCCAGCAGCGTAGGGGGAGGGGCAGAGACCCAGTACTTC.

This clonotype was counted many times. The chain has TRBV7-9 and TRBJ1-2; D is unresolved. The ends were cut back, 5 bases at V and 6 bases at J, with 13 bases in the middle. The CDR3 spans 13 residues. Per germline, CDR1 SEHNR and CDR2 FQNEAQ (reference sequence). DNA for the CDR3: TGTGCCAGCAGCCCTGACCACGTCGATGGCTACACCTTC. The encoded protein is CASSPDHVDGYTF.

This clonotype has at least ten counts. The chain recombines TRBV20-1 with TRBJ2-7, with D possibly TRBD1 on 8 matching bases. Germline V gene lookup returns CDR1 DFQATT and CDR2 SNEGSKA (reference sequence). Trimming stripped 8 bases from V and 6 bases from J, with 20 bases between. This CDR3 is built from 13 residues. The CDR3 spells CSSGGQVESEQYF. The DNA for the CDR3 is TGCAGTTCGGGGGGACAGGTAGAGAGCGAGCAGTACTTC.

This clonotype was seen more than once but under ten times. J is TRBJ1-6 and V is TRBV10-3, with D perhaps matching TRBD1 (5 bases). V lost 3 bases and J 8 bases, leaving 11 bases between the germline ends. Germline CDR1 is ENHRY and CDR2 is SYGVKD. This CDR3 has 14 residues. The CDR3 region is CAISESRVDSPLHF. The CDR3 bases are TGTGCCATCAGTGAATCCAGGGTGGATTCACCCCTCCACTTT.

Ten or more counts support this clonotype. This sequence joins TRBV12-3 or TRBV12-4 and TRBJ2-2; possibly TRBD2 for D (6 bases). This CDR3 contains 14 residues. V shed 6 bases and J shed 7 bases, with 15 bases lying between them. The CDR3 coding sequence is TGTGCCAGCAGGGAAACTAGCCGTGGCGGGGAGCTGTTTTTT. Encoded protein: CASRETSRGGELFF.

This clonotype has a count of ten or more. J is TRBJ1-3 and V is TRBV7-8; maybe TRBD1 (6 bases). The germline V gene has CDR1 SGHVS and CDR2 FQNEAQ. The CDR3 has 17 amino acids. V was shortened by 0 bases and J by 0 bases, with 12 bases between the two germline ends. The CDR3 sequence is CASSLAPRTVSGNTIYF. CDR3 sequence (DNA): TGTGCCAGCAGCTTAGCCCCCCGGACAGTCTCTGGAAACACCATATATTTT.

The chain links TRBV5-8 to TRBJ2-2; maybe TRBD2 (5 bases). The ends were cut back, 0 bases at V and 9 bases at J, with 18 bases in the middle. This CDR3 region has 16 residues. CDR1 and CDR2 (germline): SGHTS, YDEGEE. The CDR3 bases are TGTGCCAGCAGCTTGGGTGTTGGAGGACTGTTCCGGGAGCTGTTTTTT. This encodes CASSLGVGGLFRELFF.

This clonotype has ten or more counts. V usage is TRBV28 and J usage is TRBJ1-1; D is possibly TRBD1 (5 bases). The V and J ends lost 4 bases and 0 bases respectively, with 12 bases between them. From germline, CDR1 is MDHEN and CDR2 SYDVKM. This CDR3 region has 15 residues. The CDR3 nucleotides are TGTGCCAGCAGTTACCGGGACGGTTTGAACACTGAAGCTTTCTTT. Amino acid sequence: CASSYRDGLNTEAFF. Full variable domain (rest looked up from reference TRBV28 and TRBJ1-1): DVKVTQSSRYLVKRTGEKVFLECVQDMDHENMFWYRQDPGLGLRLIYFSYDVKMKEKGDIPEGYSVSREKKERFSLILESASTNQTSMYLCASSYRDGLNTEAFFGQGTRLTVV.

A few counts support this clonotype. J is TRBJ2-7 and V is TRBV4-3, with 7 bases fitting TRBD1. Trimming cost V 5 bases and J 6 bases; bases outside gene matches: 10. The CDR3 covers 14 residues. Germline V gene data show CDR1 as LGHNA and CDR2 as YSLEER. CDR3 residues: CASSAQTGLFEQYF. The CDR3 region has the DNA TGCGCCAGCAGCGCACAGACAGGGCTTTTCGAGCAGTACTTC.

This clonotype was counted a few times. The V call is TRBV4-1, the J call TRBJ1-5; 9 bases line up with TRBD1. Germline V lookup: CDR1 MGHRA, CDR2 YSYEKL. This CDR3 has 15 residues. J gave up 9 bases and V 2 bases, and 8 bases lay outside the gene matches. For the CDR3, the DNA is TGCGCCAGCAGCCAAACGTACAGGGGGCTCGTGCCCCAGCATTTT. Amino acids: CASSQTYRGLVPQHF.

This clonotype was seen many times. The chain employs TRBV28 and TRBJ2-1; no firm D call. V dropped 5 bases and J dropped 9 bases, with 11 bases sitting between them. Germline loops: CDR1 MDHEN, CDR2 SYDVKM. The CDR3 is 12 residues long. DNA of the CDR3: TGTGCCAGCAGTCCCCCCCGCGGTGAGCAGTTCTTC. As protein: CASSPPRGEQFF. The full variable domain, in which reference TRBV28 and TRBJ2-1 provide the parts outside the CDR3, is DVKVTQSSRYLVKRTGEKVFLECVQDMDHENMFWYRQDPGLGLRLIYFSYDVKMKEKGDIPEGYSVSREKKERFSLILESASTNQTSMYLCASSPPRGEQFFGPGTRLTVL.

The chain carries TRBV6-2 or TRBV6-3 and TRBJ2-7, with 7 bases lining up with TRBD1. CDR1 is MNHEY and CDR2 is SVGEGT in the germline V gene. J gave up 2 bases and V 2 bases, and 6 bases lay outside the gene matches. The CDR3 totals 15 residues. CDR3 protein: CASSYPATGPYEQYF. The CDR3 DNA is TGTGCCAGCAGTTACCCCGCGACAGGGCCCTACGAGCAGTACTTC.

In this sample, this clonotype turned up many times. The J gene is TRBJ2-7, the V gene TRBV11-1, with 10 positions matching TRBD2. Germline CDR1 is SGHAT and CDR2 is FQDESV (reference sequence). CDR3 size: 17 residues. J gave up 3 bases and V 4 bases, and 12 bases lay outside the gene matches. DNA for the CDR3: TGTGCCAGCAGCTCCGATCTAGCGGGAGAAAGTCTCTACGAGCAGTACTTC. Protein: CASSSDLAGESLYEQYF.

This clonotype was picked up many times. The CDR3 protein is CASSRGPGGGGELFF. In nucleotides, the CDR3 is TGTGCCAGCAGCCGTGGCCCAGGAGGAGGCGGGGAGCTGTTTTTT. The chain couples TRBV27 to TRBJ2-2, with D perhaps matching TRBD2 (5 bases). This CDR3 contains 15 residues. Trimming took 6 bases from V and 7 from J, leaving 18 bases between them. Germline assignment: CDR1 MNHEY and CDR2 SMNVEV (reference sequence).

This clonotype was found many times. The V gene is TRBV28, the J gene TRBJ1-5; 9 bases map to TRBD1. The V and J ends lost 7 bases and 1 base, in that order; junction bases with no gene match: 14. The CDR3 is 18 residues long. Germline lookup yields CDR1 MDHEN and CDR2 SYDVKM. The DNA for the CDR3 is TGTGCCAGCATGAAATATTGGACAGGGGTTAGGAGCAATCAGCCCCAGCATTTT. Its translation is CASMKYWTGVRSNQPQHF.

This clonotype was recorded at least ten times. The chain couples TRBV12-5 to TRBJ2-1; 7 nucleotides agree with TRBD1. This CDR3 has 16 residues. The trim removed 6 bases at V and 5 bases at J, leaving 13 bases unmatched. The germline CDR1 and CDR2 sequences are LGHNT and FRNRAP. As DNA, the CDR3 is TGTGCTAGTGGCGATCCCCCGGGACAGCCAAACAATGAGCAGTTCTTC. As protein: CASGDPPGQPNNEQFF.

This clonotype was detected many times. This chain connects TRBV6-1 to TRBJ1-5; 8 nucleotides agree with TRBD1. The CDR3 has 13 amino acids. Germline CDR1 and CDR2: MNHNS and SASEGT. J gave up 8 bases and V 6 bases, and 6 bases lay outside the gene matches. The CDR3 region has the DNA TGTGCCAGCAGGGGGACAGGATCTAAGCCCCAGCATTTT. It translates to CASRGTGSKPQHF.

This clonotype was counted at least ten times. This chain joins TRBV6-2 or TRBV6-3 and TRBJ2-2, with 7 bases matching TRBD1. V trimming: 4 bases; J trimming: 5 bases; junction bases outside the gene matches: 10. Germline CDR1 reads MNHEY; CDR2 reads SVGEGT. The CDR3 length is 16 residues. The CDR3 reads CASSSPRTGATGELFF. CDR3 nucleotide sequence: TGTGCCAGCAGTTCCCCTCGTACAGGGGCGACCGGGGAGCTGTTTTTT.

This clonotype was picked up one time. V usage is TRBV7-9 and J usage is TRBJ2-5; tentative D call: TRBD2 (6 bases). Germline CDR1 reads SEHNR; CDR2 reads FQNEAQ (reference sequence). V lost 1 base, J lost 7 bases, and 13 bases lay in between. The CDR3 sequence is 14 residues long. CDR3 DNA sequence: TGTGCCAGCAGCTTAGTGCAGGAGGAGGGGACCCAGTACTTC. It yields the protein CASSLVQEEGTQYF.

The CDR3 DNA follows: TGTGCCAGCAGGCACCCGGGACTAGCGGGAGATGAGCAGTTCTTC. As protein: CASRHPGLAGDEQFF. The rearrangement joins TRBV6-2 or TRBV6-3 to TRBJ2-1; 14 bases align to TRBD2. Germline loops: CDR1 MNHEY, CDR2 SVGEGT. With V trimmed by 6 bases and J by 8 bases, 6 bases remained unmatched. The CDR3 loop spans 15 amino acids.

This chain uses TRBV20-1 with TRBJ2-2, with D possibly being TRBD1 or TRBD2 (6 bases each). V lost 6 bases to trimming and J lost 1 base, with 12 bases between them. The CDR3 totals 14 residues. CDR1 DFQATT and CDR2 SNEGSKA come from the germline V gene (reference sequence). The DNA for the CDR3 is TGCAGTGCAAGACGGGGGCTGAACACCGGGGAGCTGTTTTTT. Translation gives CSARRGLNTGELFF.

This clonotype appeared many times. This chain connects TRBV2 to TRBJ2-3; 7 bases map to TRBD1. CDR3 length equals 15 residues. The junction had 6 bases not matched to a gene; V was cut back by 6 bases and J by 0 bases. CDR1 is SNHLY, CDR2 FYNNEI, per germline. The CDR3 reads CASSEMGQSTDTQYF. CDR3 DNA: TGTGCCAGCAGCGAGATGGGACAGAGCACAGATACGCAGTATTTT. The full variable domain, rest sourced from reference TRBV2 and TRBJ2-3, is EPEVTQTPSHQVTQMGQEVILRCVPISNHLYFYWYRQILGQKVEFLVSFYNNEISEKSEIFDDQFSVERPDGSNFTLKIRSTKLEDSAMYFCASSEMGQSTDTQYFGPGTRLTVL.

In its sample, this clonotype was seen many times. CDR3 DNA: TGTGCCACCAGCACCCGGGACATTAGGAATCAGCCCCAGCATTTT. Its translation is CATSTRDIRNQPQHF. The rearrangement links TRBV15 to TRBJ1-5; the D gene is possibly TRBD1 (6 bases). V lost 4 bases and J 4 bases, leaving 14 bases between the germline ends. CDR3 length equals 15 residues. CDR1 and CDR2 (germline): LNHNV, YYDKDF (reference sequence). The complete variable domain, with remaining parts taken from reference TRBV15 and TRBJ1-5, reads DAMVIQNPRYQVTQFGKPVTLSCSQTLNHNVMYWYQQKSSQAPKLLFHYYDKDFNNEADTPDNFQSRRPNTSFCFLDIRSPGLGDTAMYLCATSTRDIRNQPQHFGDGTRLSIL.

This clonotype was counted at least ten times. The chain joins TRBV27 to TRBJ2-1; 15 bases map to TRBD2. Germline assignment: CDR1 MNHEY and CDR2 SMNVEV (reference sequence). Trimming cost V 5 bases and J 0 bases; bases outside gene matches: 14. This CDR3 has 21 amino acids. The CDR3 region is CASSPRTGTSGRPSSYNEQFF. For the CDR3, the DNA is TGTGCCAGCAGTCCCCGAACCGGGACTAGCGGGAGGCCTAGCTCCTACAATGAGCAGTTCTTC.

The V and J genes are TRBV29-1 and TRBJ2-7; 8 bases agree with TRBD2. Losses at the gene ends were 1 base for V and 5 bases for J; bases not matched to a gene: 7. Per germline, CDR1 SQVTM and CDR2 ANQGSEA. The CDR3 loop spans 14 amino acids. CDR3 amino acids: CSVEGPAGVNEQYF. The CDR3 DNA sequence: TGCAGCGTTGAAGGTCCAGCGGGAGTCAACGAGCAGTACTTC.

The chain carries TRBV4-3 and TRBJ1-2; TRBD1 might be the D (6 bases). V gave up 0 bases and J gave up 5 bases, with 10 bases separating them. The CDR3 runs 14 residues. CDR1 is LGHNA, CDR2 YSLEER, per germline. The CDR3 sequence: CASSQDSGEYGYTF. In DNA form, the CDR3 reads TGCGCCAGCAGCCAAGATTCAGGGGAATATGGCTACACCTTC.

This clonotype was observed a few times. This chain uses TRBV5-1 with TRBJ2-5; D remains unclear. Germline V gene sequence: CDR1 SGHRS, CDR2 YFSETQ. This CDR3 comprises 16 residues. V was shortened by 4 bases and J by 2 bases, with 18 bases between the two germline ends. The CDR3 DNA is TGCGCCAGCAGCCCCACCCCGGCCACAACTCAAGAGACCCAGTACTTC. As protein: CASSPTPATTQETQYF.